These T cell receptor beta chains were read from a single sample in a study of blood T cell repertoires in COVID-19. Data came from immunoSEQ multiplex PCR; TCRdb stores just in-frame clones and leaves some out. The data hold around 200,000 clones, with roughly 89% observed a single time. Sequenced sample: peripheral blood. Receptor source: a man in his fifties or sixties with acute or convalescent COVID-19. Each CDR3 is given with its conserved first and last residue. The order of the fields is J gene, CDR3 length, clone size, V gene, D gene, CDR3 DNA, CDR3 protein. D genes are given only for firm matches. Rows give clone size only sometimes, using once, few, many, or a class for an expanded clone.

J: TRBJ2-2
length: 17
size: NA
V: TRBV3-1/TRBV3-2
D: NA
DNA: TGTGCCAGCAGCCTCCTAGGTAGGAGCGCGAACACCGGGGAGCTGTTTTTT
CDR3: CASSLLGRSANTGELFF

J: TRBJ1-5
length: 14
size: few
V: TRBV10-2
D: NA
DNA: TGCGCCGGAAGACAGGTCAGGGGCAATCAGCCCCAGCATTTT
CDR3: CAGRQVRGNQPQHF

J: TRBJ2-7
length: 16
size: NA
V: TRBV9
D: TRBD2
DNA: TGTGCCAGCAGCGTAGGACTAGCGGGAGCCTCCTACGAGCAGTACTTC
CDR3: CASSVGLAGASYEQYF

J: TRBJ2-4
length: 17
size: NA
V: TRBV6-2/TRBV6-3
D: TRBD2
DNA: TGTGCCAGCAGTTACCCGAGACTAGCCTCAGCCAAAAACATTCAGTACTTC
CDR3: CASSYPRLASAKNIQYF

J: TRBJ2-3
length: 16
size: NA
V: TRBV28
D: TRBD2
DNA: TGTGCCAGAAACATTCATAGCGGGAGTCGCGCAGATACGCAGTATTTT
CDR3: CARNIHSGSRADTQYF

J: TRBJ1-3
length: 11
size: NA
V: TRBV20-1
D: NA
DNA: TGCAGTGCTAGGGAGGTAAACACCATATATTTT
CDR3: CSAREVNTIYF

J: TRBJ2-1
length: 13
size: once
V: TRBV7-9
D: NA
DNA: TGTGCCAGCAGCTTCCGGGGAGGAGATGAGCAGTTCTTC
CDR3: CASSFRGGDEQFF

J: TRBJ1-1
length: 15
size: NA
V: TRBV6-2/TRBV6-3
D: NA
DNA: TGTGCCAGCAGTTACTGGGCGGTGAGGGACACTGAAGCTTTCTTT
CDR3: CASSYWAVRDTEAFF

J: TRBJ1-2
length: 18
size: NA
V: TRBV5-6
D: NA
DNA: TGTGCCAGCAGCTTGGGGCTCGGCGTCGGACTCTCACCTTATGGCTACACCTTC
CDR3: CASSLGLGVGLSPYGYTF

J: TRBJ1-3
length: 15
size: NA
V: TRBV6-5
D: NA
DNA: TGTGCCAGCAGTTACTCACGCGCGGCGGGAAACACCATATATTTT
CDR3: CASSYSRAAGNTIYF

J: TRBJ1-4
length: 17
size: NA
V: TRBV2
D: NA
DNA: TGTGCCAGCAGTGACGGCCCGCCCGGGGGGAAGGCTGAAAAACTGTTTTTT
CDR3: CASSDGPPGGKAEKLFF

J: TRBJ1-2
length: 12
size: NA
V: TRBV4-1
D: NA
DNA: TGCGCCAGTGGTGCCCAGGGCTATGGCTACACCTTC
CDR3: CASGAQGYGYTF

J: TRBJ2-5
length: 12
size: NA
V: TRBV30
D: NA
DNA: TGTGCCTGGAGTTTGGTAGAGGAGACCCAGTACTTC
CDR3: CAWSLVEETQYF

J: TRBJ2-1
length: 15
size: NA
V: TRBV9
D: NA
DNA: TGTGCCAGCAGCGTAGAGTCTAGCACTACCCCTGAGCAGTTCTTC
CDR3: CASSVESSTTPEQFF

J: TRBJ2-1
length: 17
size: once
V: TRBV5-1
D: NA
DNA: TGCGCCAGCAGCTCGAGGGTGGGGGACACCAGGGGTAATGAGCAGTTCTTC
CDR3: CASSSRVGDTRGNEQFF

J: TRBJ1-6
length: 14
size: NA
V: TRBV2
D: NA
DNA: TGTGCCAGCAGTGAAGGGCGGAATAATTCACCCCTCCACTTT
CDR3: CASSEGRNNSPLHF

J: TRBJ1-1
length: 14
size: NA
V: TRBV3-1/TRBV3-2
D: NA
DNA: TGTGCCAGCAGCCCGCGGGGGGGGAACACTGAAGCTTTCTTT
CDR3: CASSPRGGNTEAFF

J: TRBJ2-1
length: 14
size: NA
V: TRBV25-1
D: NA
DNA: TGTGCCAGCAACCCAGGGATGCCCTACAATGAGCAGTTCTTC
CDR3: CASNPGMPYNEQFF

J: TRBJ1-2
length: 13
size: NA
V: TRBV11-2
D: NA
DNA: TGTGCCAGCAGCTTCGTTTCCGTCTATGGCTACACCTTC
CDR3: CASSFVSVYGYTF

J: TRBJ2-2
length: 17
size: few
V: TRBV5-1
D: TRBD1
DNA: TGCGCCAGCAGCCAGGGACTCGGACAGGGGGGTCCCGGGGAGCTGTTTTTT
CDR3: CASSQGLGQGGPGELFF

J: TRBJ2-1
length: 15
size: NA
V: TRBV7-2
D: TRBD2
DNA: TGTGCCAGCAGCGTGGGGACTAGTACCACCAATGAGCAGTTCTTC
CDR3: CASSVGTSTTNEQFF

J: TRBJ2-3
length: 14
size: NA
V: TRBV29-1
D: TRBD1
DNA: TGCAGCGTTGAGGTCCAGGGGGGCACAGATACGCAGTATTTT
CDR3: CSVEVQGGTDTQYF

J: TRBJ2-1
length: 13
size: NA
V: TRBV7-9
D: NA
DNA: TGTGCCAGCAGCTTAAGTCTCGGAGGTGAGCAGTTCTTC
CDR3: CASSLSLGGEQFF

J: TRBJ2-1
length: 17
size: once
V: TRBV7-9
D: TRBD2
DNA: TGTGCCAGCAGCCCCCGGACTAGCGGGAGTGGTACCCATGAGCAGTTCTTC
CDR3: CASSPRTSGSGTHEQFF

J: TRBJ1-6
length: 19
size: NA
V: TRBV4-3
D: NA
DNA: TGCGCCAGCAGCCCACAAAAGAGCCCTGGGAGCTCCTATAATTCACCCCTCCACTTT
CDR3: CASSPQKSPGSSYNSPLHF

J: TRBJ2-1
length: 12
size: NA
V: TRBV28
D: NA
DNA: TGTGCCAGCACGCTGTCAGGTCGCGAGCAGTTCTTC
CDR3: CASTLSGREQFF

J: TRBJ2-3
length: 18
size: NA
V: TRBV7-3
D: TRBD2
DNA: TGTGCCAGCAGCTTAAACCCGGGGGGGCCGGGTAGCACAGATACGCAGTATTTT
CDR3: CASSLNPGGPGSTDTQYF

J: TRBJ2-3
length: 17
size: NA
V: TRBV4-1
D: TRBD2
DNA: TGCGCCAGCAGCCAAACTTTTACTAGCGGGAGTACAGATACGCAGTATTTT
CDR3: CASSQTFTSGSTDTQYF

J: TRBJ2-1
length: 16
size: NA
V: TRBV9
D: TRBD2
DNA: TGTGCCAGCAGCGTAGGAGGGAGGGGCTTCTACAATGAGCAGTTCTTC
CDR3: CASSVGGRGFYNEQFF

J: TRBJ1-6
length: 20
size: NA
V: TRBV28
D: NA
DNA: TGTGCCAGCAGTGCGACACGTAACAGGGCCAGAGATCTCTATAATTCACCCCTCCACTTT
CDR3: CASSATRNRARDLYNSPLHF

J: TRBJ1-1
length: 16
size: few
V: TRBV5-1
D: NA
DNA: TGCGCCAGCAGCTTGAGTCTTGCACTTATGAACACTGAAGCTTTCTTT
CDR3: CASSLSLALMNTEAFF

J: TRBJ1-1
length: 13
size: NA
V: TRBV28
D: NA
DNA: TGTGCCAGCAGTTTATCTGACTACACTGAAGCTTTCTTT
CDR3: CASSLSDYTEAFF

J: TRBJ2-3
length: 16
size: once
V: TRBV5-1
D: TRBD2
DNA: TGCGCCAGCAGGCCTTCTAGCGGGAGTTGGACAGATACGCAGTATTTT
CDR3: CASRPSSGSWTDTQYF

J: TRBJ1-2
length: 14
size: NA
V: TRBV5-8
D: NA
DNA: TGTGCCAGCAGCTTGTCTCCAGGGGCCTATGGCTACACCTTC
CDR3: CASSLSPGAYGYTF

J: TRBJ2-7
length: 14
size: NA
V: TRBV19
D: NA
DNA: TGTGCCAGTAGTATAAGGGGGACACCCTACGAGCAGTACTTC
CDR3: CASSIRGTPYEQYF

J: TRBJ2-7
length: 18
size: NA
V: TRBV11-2
D: TRBD2
DNA: TGTGCCAGCAGCGGGGGACTAGCGGGAGAGGGGTCCCCCTACGAGCAGTACTTC
CDR3: CASSGGLAGEGSPYEQYF